This entry lists 23 T cell receptor beta chains sequenced from one sample in a study of CD8 T cells in ankylosing spondylitis. MiXCR, run by TCRdb on the 5' RACE reads, gives a single entry per CDR3 protein. The sample includes just over 300,000 distinct CDR3 sequences, roughly 20% of them seen just once. Sequences were obtained from blood, either unsorted or a sorted T cell fraction (not recorded which). Receptors originate from a female donor with ankylosing spondylitis or in good health (not recorded which).

There are a few counts of this clonotype. The V gene is TRBV6-6, the J gene TRBJ1-2; D is ambiguous. The CDR3 loop spans 11 amino acids. The germline V and J ends were trimmed by 3 bases and 7 bases, with 6 bases remaining between them. The V gene's germline CDR1 is MNHNY and CDR2 SVGAGI (reference sequence). CDR3 in amino acids: CASSYSRGYTF. The CDR3 DNA reads as TGTGCCAGCAGTTATAGCCGTGGCTACACCTTC.

This clonotype was recorded a few times. The chain has TRBV10-3 and TRBJ2-2; 8 bases are shared with TRBD1. This CDR3 is 17 amino acids long. V shed 9 bases and J 9 bases; nucleotides not matched to a gene: 21. Germline V gene sequence: CDR1 ENHRY, CDR2 SYGVKD. CDR3 nucleotide sequence: TGTGCCATTTCGGACAGGGACGGAGATAGAAGTACGTGGGAGCTGTTTTTT. Its protein product is CAISDRDGDRSTWELFF.

The chain's CDR3 is CASSSWDISSNQPQHF. DNA of the CDR3: TGCGCCAGCAGTTCATGGGACATATCTAGCAATCAGCCCCAGCATTTT. This chain uses TRBV10-2 with TRBJ1-5; a possible D gene is TRBD1 (6 bases). The CDR3 is made up of 16 amino acids. V lost 5 bases and J lost 0, with 14 bases in between. In germline, CDR1 is WSHSY, CDR2 SAAADI.

This clonotype was found many times. J is TRBJ1-5 and V is TRBV12-5, with no clear D. V lost 0 bases and J lost 3, with 9 bases in between. The germline CDR1 and CDR2 sequences are LGHNT and FRNRAP. The CDR3 has 15 residues. The CDR3 nucleotides are TGTGCTAGTGGTTTGGTACTTCCCCCCAATCAGCCCCAGCATTTT. It encodes CASGLVLPPNQPQHF.

The chain carries TRBV10-1 and TRBJ1-6; D ambiguous. The germline V gene encodes CDR1 WNHNN and CDR2 SYGVQD (reference sequence). CDR3 length: 13 amino acids. Trimming stripped 10 bases from V and 6 bases from J, with 13 bases between. CDR3 DNA: TGCGCCATCCGGACCCCGACTAATTCACCCCTCCACTTT. This gives the protein CAIRTPTNSPLHF.

This clonotype occurred a few times. J is TRBJ1-6 and V is TRBV20-1; D possibly corresponds to TRBD1 (5 bases). Germline values: CDR1 DFQATT, CDR2 SNEGSKA (reference sequence). There are 15 residues in the CDR3. V was pared by 5 bases and J by 5 bases, with 16 bases between. The CDR3, as DNA: TGCAGTGCTCGTAGACCGGGGGGAGATAATTCACCCCTCCACTTT. Its translation is CSARRPGGDNSPLHF.

The genes are TRBV30 and TRBJ2-7; 7 positions match TRBD1. Germline V CDR1 and CDR2: GTSNPN, SVGIG (reference sequence). The CDR3 runs to 12 residues. With V trimmed by 2 bases and J by 2 bases, 0 bases remained unmatched. The CDR3 DNA follows: TGTGCCTGGAGTAGGGGGCCCTACGAGCAGTACTTC. This gives the protein CAWSRGPYEQYF.

V and J are TRBV7-2 and TRBJ2-5, with 7 positions matching TRBD2. V lost 6 bases and J lost 5; bases outside the gene matches: 15. The CDR3 loop spans 16 amino acids. Germline V gene data show CDR1 as SGHTA and CDR2 as FQGNSA. The CDR3 DNA follows: TGTGCCAGCAGTTTCGGGGCTAGCGGAGTGGTGGAGACCCAGTACTTC. Amino acid sequence: CASSFGASGVVETQYF.

This clonotype came up a few times. This sequence joins TRBV20-1 and TRBJ2-1; D remains unclear. CDR3 length: 15 residues. From germline, CDR1 is DFQATT and CDR2 SNEGSKA (reference sequence). V lost 4 bases, J lost 7 bases, and 20 bases lay in between. CDR3 protein: CSATYVGRPRNEQFF. The CDR3 DNA sequence: TGCAGTGCTACCTATGTTGGGCGACCTCGGAATGAGCAGTTCTTC.

The sample holds a few counts of this clonotype. This chain joins TRBV4-2 and TRBJ2-7; either TRBD1 or TRBD2 may supply D (5 bases each). Germline V gene sequence: CDR1 LGHNA, CDR2 YNFKEQ. The CDR3 runs to 13 residues. V gave up 0 bases and J gave up 5 bases, with 8 bases separating them. CDR3 sequence: CASSQEGVDEQYF. The CDR3, as DNA: TGTGCCAGCAGCCAAGAGGGGGTGGACGAGCAGTACTTC.

The chain employs TRBV29-1 and TRBJ2-3; D unresolved. The length of the CDR3 is 17 residues. Germline V lookup: CDR1 SQVTM, CDR2 ANQGSEA. Trimming removed 1 base at V and 2 bases at J, with 19 bases between. The CDR3 DNA follows: TGCAGCGTTGAAGGGGCTGACCGCCCCCTTACCACAGATACGCAGTATTTT. Residues: CSVEGADRPLTTDTQYF.

The gene calls are TRBV20-1 and TRBJ2-3, with TRBD2 matching 9 bases. V was clipped by 5 bases and J by 7 bases; unmatched bases: 7. The CDR3 covers 13 residues. In germline, CDR1 is DFQATT, CDR2 SNEGSKA (reference sequence). CDR3: CSALAGGPNTQYF. The CDR3 DNA follows: TGCAGTGCTCTTGCGGGAGGGCCAAATACGCAGTATTTT.

This clonotype was seen ten or more times. The CDR3 DNA follows: TGTGCCAGCAGCATCGGACTGCTTCAAGGCTACGAGCAGTACTTC. It translates to CASSIGLLQGYEQYF. This chain links TRBV12-3 or TRBV12-4 with TRBJ2-7; possible D gene TRBD2, 5 bases. This CDR3 has 15 residues. Trimming took 6 bases from V and 3 from J, leaving 18 bases between them.

This clonotype was seen a handful of times. The chain recombines TRBV7-2 with TRBJ1-6; 8 bases map to TRBD1. The CDR3 runs to 15 residues. The junction had 7 bases not matched to a gene; V was cut back by 2 bases and J by 10 bases. CDR1 and CDR2 from the germline V gene are SGHTA and FQGNSA. The CDR3, as DNA: TGTGCCAGCAGCTTATCCTCAGGGGGCAGGTCACCCCTCCACTTT. Amino acids: CASSLSSGGRSPLHF. Full variable domain (rest looked up from reference TRBV7-2 and TRBJ1-6): GAGVSQSPSNKVTEKGKDVELRCDPISGHTALYWYRQSLGQGLEFLIYFQGNSAPDKSGLPSDRFSAERTGGSVSTLTIQRTQQEDSAVYLCASSLSSGGRSPLHFGNGTRLTVT.

This clonotype was picked up many times. CDR3 in amino acids: CSARRTNGETQYF. The CDR3 region has the DNA TGCAGTGCCCGACGGACTAATGGGGAGACCCAGTACTTC. The rearrangement links TRBV20-1 to TRBJ2-5, with D perhaps TRBD2 (6 bases). V was clipped by 6 bases and J by 5 bases, with 16 bases between them. CDR1 DFQATT and CDR2 SNEGSKA come from the germline V gene (reference sequence). CDR3 length: 13 amino acids.

This clonotype was counted at least ten times. The chain employs TRBV29-1 and TRBJ2-1; possible D gene TRBD2, 6 bases. In germline, CDR1 is SQVTM, CDR2 ANQGSEA. The CDR3 runs 14 residues. V lost 7 bases and J lost 9, with 22 bases in between. The CDR3 DNA follows: TGCAGCGGCGCCCTGGGACTTTCTGTGGGTGAGCAGTTCTTC. The encoded protein is CSGALGLSVGEQFF.

The V and J genes are TRBV19 and TRBJ1-4; D remains ambiguous. Germline values: CDR1 LNHDA, CDR2 SQIVND (reference sequence). V was cut by 4 bases and J by 6 bases, with 12 bases left in between. This CDR3 region has 14 residues. The CDR3 here is CASSTTALDEKLFF. As DNA, the CDR3 is TGTGCCAGTAGTACCACCGCTCTAGATGAAAAACTGTTTTTT. Full variable domain (rest looked up from reference TRBV19 and TRBJ1-4): DGGITQSPKYLFRKEGQNVTLSCEQNLNHDAMYWYRQDPGQGLRLIYYSQIVNDFQKGDIAEGYSVSREKKESFPLTVTSAQKNPTAFYLCASSTTALDEKLFFGSGTQLSVL.

This chain connects TRBV20-1 to TRBJ2-1, with 9 nucleotides matching TRBD2. This CDR3 comprises 15 residues. Trimming cost V 3 bases and J 6 bases; bases outside gene matches: 9. CDR1 DFQATT and CDR2 SNEGSKA come from the germline V gene (reference sequence). The CDR3: CSARLAGSFPNEQFF. DNA for the CDR3: TGCAGTGCTAGGCTAGCGGGGAGTTTCCCCAATGAGCAGTTCTTC.

This rearrangement joins TRBV20-1 to TRBJ2-1; 12 bases agree with TRBD2. Germline CDR1 is DFQATT and CDR2 is SNEGSKA (reference sequence). V trimming: 6 bases; J trimming: 6 bases; junction bases outside the gene matches: 3. The CDR3 runs to 13 residues. The CDR3 bases are TGCAGTGCCCCGGGACTAGCGGGCAATGAGCAGTTCTTC. Its protein is CSAPGLAGNEQFF.

The chain combines TRBV6-1 with TRBJ2-3; D perhaps matches TRBD2 (5 bases). The CDR3 consists of 15 residues. The ends were cut back, 3 bases at V and 6 bases at J, with 16 bases in the middle. CDR1 MNHNS and CDR2 SASEGT come from the germline V gene. DNA of the CDR3: TGTGCCAGCAGTGAGGCTAGCTCCGTCGCGGATACGCAGTATTTT. Translated, it gives CASSEASSVADTQYF.

The rearrangement links TRBV20-1 to TRBJ2-7, with a weak D call TRBD1 (7 bases). Looked up from germline, CDR1 is DFQATT and CDR2 is SNEGSKA (reference sequence). This CDR3 comprises 15 residues. The V gene lost 6 bases and the J gene lost 1 base, with 19 bases spanning the gap. The CDR3 DNA sequence: TGCAGTGCCAGTCCAACGGAGGGGGCATCCTACGAGCAGTACTTC. Translating it yields CSASPTEGASYEQYF.

This clonotype occurred many times. The chain couples TRBV29-1 to TRBJ1-4; D not certain. Germline CDR1 SQVTM, CDR2 ANQGSEA. The V and J ends lost 5 bases and 8 bases respectively, with 6 bases between them. There are 10 residues in the CDR3. Here the CDR3 DNA reads TGCAGCGTTAAAGGCGAAAAACTGTTTTTT. It encodes CSVKGEKLFF.

The chain is built from TRBV6-1 and TRBJ2-5; no definite D call. Germline CDR1 reads MNHNS; CDR2 reads SASEGT. V was clipped by 5 bases and J by 4 bases, with 11 bases between them. The CDR3 has 13 amino acids. The CDR3 sequence: CASSRWSGETQYF. For the CDR3, the DNA is TGTGCCAGCAGTCGGTGGAGTGGAGAGACCCAGTACTTC.